One and the same sample provided the 7 T cell receptor beta chains below, sequenced in a study of T-cell memory formation after mild COVID-19. MiXCR, run by TCRdb on the 5' RACE reads, gives a single entry per CDR3 protein. Here the sample spans 85,000 to 120,000 distinct CDR3 sequences, around 12% being singletons. Specimen: PBMCs or a T cell subset sorted from them (not recorded which). Every receptor here comes from an adult woman who had mild COVID-19 (a few samples of this study predate the infection). Cell type and time point are not known.

This chain uses TRBV5-6 with TRBJ2-7; D is unresolved. This CDR3 has 14 amino acids. Germline V gene data show CDR1 as SGHDT and CDR2 as YYEEEE. The ends were cut back, 3 bases at V and 5 bases at J, with 15 bases in the middle. In DNA, the CDR3 is TGTGCCAGCAGCTCCCCCCCCGGGCCCCACGAGCAGTACTTC. Translation: CASSSPPGPHEQYF.

This clonotype was found a few times. The gene calls are TRBV6-5 and TRBJ1-6, with 10 bases aligning to TRBD1. The CDR3 is 19 amino acids. Germline loops: CDR1 MNHEY, CDR2 SVGAGI. V was clipped by 2 bases and J by 7 bases; unmatched bases: 14. CDR3 in DNA: TGTGCCAGCAGTTACCCCCCGCATACGGGACAGGGGAAGAATTCACCCCTCCACTTT. Translation gives CASSYPPHTGQGKNSPLHF.

This clonotype was picked up many times. This CDR3 is CASSYGSGGSYEQYF. The CDR3 DNA reads as TGTGCCAGCAGTTACGGTTCAGGAGGATCCTACGAGCAGTACTTC. The chain is built from TRBV6-5 and TRBJ2-7, with a possible D match to TRBD2 (5 bases). V lost 2 bases, J lost 1 base, and 12 bases lay in between. Germline V gene sequence: CDR1 MNHEY, CDR2 SVGAGI. The CDR3 runs 15 residues.

CDR3 sequence reads: CASSDSGQGKETQYF. In DNA form, the CDR3 reads TGTGCCAGCAGCGATAGCGGACAGGGGAAAGAGACCCAGTACTTC. The J gene is TRBJ2-5, the V gene TRBV7-9; 9 bases are a match to TRBD1. Looked up from germline, CDR1 is SEHNR and CDR2 is FQNEAQ (reference sequence). Germline trimming cut 5 bases from V and 3 bases from J; bases unmatched to any gene: 7. CDR3 length: 15 amino acids.

J is TRBJ2-3 and V is TRBV9; D unclear. The CDR3 runs to 16 residues. V was trimmed by 4 bases and J by 5 bases, leaving 20 bases between them. The germline CDR1 and CDR2 sequences are SGDLS and YYNGEE. The CDR3 protein is CASSSPVGTWGDTQYF. For the CDR3, the DNA is TGTGCCAGCAGCTCCCCGGTAGGCACCTGGGGAGATACGCAGTATTTT.

This chain joins TRBV3-1 and TRBJ1-6, with D perhaps TRBD1 (6 bases). Between the trimmed V and J ends, which lost 2 bases and 8 bases, there was a span of 7 bases. The CDR3 runs to 13 residues. The germline V gene encodes CDR1 LGHDT and CDR2 YNNKEL (reference sequence). The CDR3 loop reads CASSQPGDSPLHF. For the CDR3, the DNA is TGTGCCAGCAGCCAACCAGGGGATTCACCCCTCCACTTT.

The genes are TRBV7-2 and TRBJ1-2, with D possibly TRBD1 on 6 matching bases. Germline assignment: CDR1 SGHTA and CDR2 FQGNSA. The CDR3 is 15 amino acids. V lost 2 bases and J lost 5, with 15 bases in between. The CDR3 coding sequence is TGTGCCAGCAGCTTAAGCAGCCCAGGGGAATATGGCTACACCTTC. Translated, it gives CASSLSSPGEYGYTF.